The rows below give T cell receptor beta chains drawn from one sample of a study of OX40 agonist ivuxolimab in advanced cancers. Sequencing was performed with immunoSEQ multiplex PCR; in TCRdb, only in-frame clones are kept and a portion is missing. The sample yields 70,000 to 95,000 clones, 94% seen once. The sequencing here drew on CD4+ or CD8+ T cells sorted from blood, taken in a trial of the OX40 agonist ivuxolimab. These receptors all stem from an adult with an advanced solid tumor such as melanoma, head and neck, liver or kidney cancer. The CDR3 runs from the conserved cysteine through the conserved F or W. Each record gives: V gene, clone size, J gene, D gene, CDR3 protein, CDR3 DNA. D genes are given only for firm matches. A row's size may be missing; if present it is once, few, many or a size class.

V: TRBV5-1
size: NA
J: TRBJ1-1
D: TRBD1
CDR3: CASSYTGGEEAFF
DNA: TGCGCCAGCAGTTATACAGGGGGAGAGGAAGCTTTCTTT

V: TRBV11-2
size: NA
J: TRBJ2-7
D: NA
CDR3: CASSLSGEQYF
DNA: TGTGCCAGCAGCTTATCCGGCGAGCAGTACTTC

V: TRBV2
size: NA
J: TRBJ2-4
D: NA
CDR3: CASSGFRGSDKNIQYF
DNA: TGTGCCAGCAGCGGTTTTAGGGGTAGCGACAAAAACATTCAGTACTTC

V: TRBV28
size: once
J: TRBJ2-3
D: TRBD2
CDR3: CASSSLAGGLRDTQYF
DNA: TGTGCCAGCAGTTCCTTAGCGGGGGGCCTGCGAGATACGCAGTATTTT

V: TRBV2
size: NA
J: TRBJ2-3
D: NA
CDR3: CASTPPGTAGRMGTDTQYF
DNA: TGTGCCAGCACCCCCCCGGGCACCGCAGGGAGGATGGGCACAGATACGCAGTATTTT

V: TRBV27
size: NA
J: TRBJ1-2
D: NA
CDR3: CASSPQERYGYTF
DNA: TGTGCCAGCAGTCCGCAAGAGAGGTACGGCTACACCTTC

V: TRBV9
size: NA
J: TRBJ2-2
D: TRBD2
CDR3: CASSVWGGPPGELFF
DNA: TGTGCCAGCAGCGTATGGGGGGGACCCCCCGGGGAGCTGTTTTTT

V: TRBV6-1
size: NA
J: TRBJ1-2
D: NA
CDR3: CASSDGGYTF
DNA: TGTGCCAGCAGTGACGGTGGCTACACCTTC

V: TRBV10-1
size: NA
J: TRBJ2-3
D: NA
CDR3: CASSTFGADTQYF
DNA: TGCGCCAGCAGTACCTTCGGCGCAGATACGCAGTATTTT

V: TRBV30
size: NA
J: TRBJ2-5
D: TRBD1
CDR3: CAFGQGAETQYF
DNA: TGTGCCTTTGGACAGGGGGCGGAGACCCAGTACTTC

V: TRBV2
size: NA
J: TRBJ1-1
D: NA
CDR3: CASRPGLGTEAFF
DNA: TGTGCCAGCCGACCTGGTTTGGGCACTGAAGCTTTCTTT

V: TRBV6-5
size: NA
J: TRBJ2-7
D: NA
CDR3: CASSYSPTGSYEQYF
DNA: TGTGCCAGCAGTTACTCGCCAACAGGGAGCTACGAGCAGTACTTC

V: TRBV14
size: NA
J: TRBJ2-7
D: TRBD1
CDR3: CASSQGDSYEQYF
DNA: TGTGCCAGCAGCCAAGGGGACAGCTACGAGCAGTACTTC

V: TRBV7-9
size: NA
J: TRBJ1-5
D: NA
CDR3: CASSHRTLNQPQHF
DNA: TGTGCCAGCAGTCACAGGACCCTTAATCAGCCCCAGCATTTT

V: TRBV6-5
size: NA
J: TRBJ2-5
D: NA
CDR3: CASSYSSSPPRETQYF
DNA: TGTGCCAGCAGTTACTCCTCCAGCCCACCAAGGGAGACCCAGTACTTC

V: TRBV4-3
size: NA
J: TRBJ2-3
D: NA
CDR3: CASSQVGGTDTQYF
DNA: TGCGCCAGCAGCCAAGTGGGCGGGACAGATACGCAGTATTTT

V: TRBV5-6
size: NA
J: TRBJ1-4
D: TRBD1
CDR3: CASRSWGDRGTKLFF
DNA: TGTGCCAGTCGATCCTGGGGGGACAGGGGGACAAAACTGTTTTTT

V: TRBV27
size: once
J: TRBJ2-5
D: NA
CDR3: CASTPSLAEETQYF
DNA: TGTGCCAGCACCCCCTCACTAGCAGAAGAGACCCAGTACTTC

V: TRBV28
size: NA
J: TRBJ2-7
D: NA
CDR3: CATNPQKGLYEQYF
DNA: TGTGCCACCAACCCCCAGAAGGGATTGTACGAGCAGTACTTC

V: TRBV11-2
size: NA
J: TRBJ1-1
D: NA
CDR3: CASSLVLFSVSAFF
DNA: TGTGCCAGCAGCTTAGTACTTTTTTCGGTTTCAGCTTTCTTT

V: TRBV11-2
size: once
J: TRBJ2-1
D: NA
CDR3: CASSLTSAKEFF
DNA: TGTGCCAGCAGCCTAACCTCAGCCAAGGAGTTCTTC

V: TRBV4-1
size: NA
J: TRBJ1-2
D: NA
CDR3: CASSQDMRGWYGYTF
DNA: TGCGCCAGCAGCCAAGATATGAGGGGGTGGTATGGCTACACCTTC